This T cell receptor (beta chain) was profiled in a study of blood T cells in healthy people across ages. Combining a sample-barcoded 5' primer with a J-beta primer mix, a second PCR ran for 7 to 11 cycles. TCRdb reprocessed the 5' RACE reads via MiXCR and lists one record per CDR3 protein. The sample consists of more than 650,000 distinct CDR3 sequences, about 48% of them appearing once. The length of the CDR3 is 15 residues. V shed 4 bases, J shed 0 bases, and the junction held 3 bases outside the gene matches. Germline V gene data show CDR1 as SGHRS and CDR2 as YFSETQ. This clonotype was picked up a small number of times.

The sequence derives from an elderly man in good health. Sequenced material: blood. The chain employs TRBV5-1 and TRBJ2-7, with TRBD1 identical over 11 bases. CDR3 residues: CASSGGTGGSYEQYF. In DNA, the CDR3 is TGCGCCAGCAGCGGAGGGACAGGGGGCTCCTACGAGCAGTACTTC.